This T cell receptor beta chain emerged from a study of blood T cells in healthy people across ages (dated by TCRdb to between 2015 and 2017). Turning to the overall study: In model experiments, template switching captured about one uniquely barcoded TCR beta cDNA molecule for every two T cells. Using deep sequencing normalized with unique cDNA molecular identifiers, the study measured how TCR beta repertoire diversity changes with age. Four age groups were formed from the donors: young (average approximately 17 years), middle-aged (around 41), aged (roughly 58) and long-lived (around 80). To avoid experimental bias, donors of different ages were distributed randomly across sequencing lanes. The study analyzed two additional independent replicas of 1 million unique cDNA reads from the same blood draw for two donors, one aged 18 to 30 and one aged 80 or older. On the study overall, not on this receptor specifically: Estimates of total diversity based on one million sequenced T cells were considered lower bounds and underestimates. Because profiling used bulk unsorted PBMCs, naive and antigen-experienced compartments could not be compared conclusively. As age increased, observed TCR beta diversity per million T cells dropped in a roughly linear way, and a significant reduction was already evident by age 40. Observed TCR beta diversity correlated strongly with the percentage of naive T cells measured by flow cytometry. The long-lived group showed more naive CD4+ T cells, fewer expanded clones and increased TCR diversity than the aged group, suggesting age selection. Because donor CMV infection status was unknown, age-related changes in expanded clonotypes were potentially confounded.

This clonotype was observed many times. What this receptor recognizes is not known. Qualities for individual bases were not recorded, and no much larger clone is one base off. Libraries were constructed by 5' RACE. Sequencing took place on an Illumina HiSeq 2500. A second PCR of about 7 to 12 cycles was run with a J-beta primer mix and a sample-barcoded 5' primer. Each TCR beta cDNA molecule received a unique molecular identifier from a template-switch 5' adaptor carrying 12 random nucleotides. Each sample yielded at least 3 million CDR3-containing paired-end reads. First-strand cDNA was synthesized from all RNA with the Mint cDNA synthesis kit, primed by a TRBC-specific oligonucleotide. Following uracil-DNA glycosylase treatment, a first 18-cycle PCR with universal primers M1SS and BC2_uni_R was performed on all cDNA. As for the authors' bioinformatics: Normalization of each sample was performed by random selection of 1 million high-quality reads, each carrying a distinct molecular identifier. Reads with shared molecular identifiers were discarded instead of being binned into consensus sequences. CDR3 identification, clonotype clustering and error correction used MiTCR with a Q25 quality threshold and the strictest error-elimination algorithm. A nonparametric unseen species model using Euler transformation provided a lower-bound estimate of total TCR beta diversity. The public reads were reanalyzed by TCRdb: fastp trimming at Q25, MiXCR alignment, in-frame beta chains only. Each entry is one CDR3 protein sequence, shown with its most common DNA and genes. TCRdb, not the original authors, processed these V and J calls. Recorded for this sample are around 900,000 distinct CDR3 sequences; under 30% of them occurred a single time. Of the sample, 15% to 20% falls within the top ten clones.

The germline V and J ends show losses of 3 bases and 5 bases respectively, and no gene match explains 6 bases of the junction. Sequences MNHEY (CDR1) and SVGAGI (CDR2) are obtained from the germline V gene. From cysteine to phenylalanine, the CDR3 is 15 amino acids long. The retained sequence is limited to the CDR3, 45 bases, with the frame set at the first base. Donors were 40 or so systemically healthy Caucasian individuals from Russia aged roughly 6 to 90 years. Roughly 9.5 milliliters of peripheral blood were drawn from each donor into EDTA-treated Vacutainer tubes. Ficoll-Paque density-gradient centrifugation was used to isolate PBMCs, with at least 7 million obtained per sample. Total RNA was extracted from PBMCs with Trizol reagent, with at least 5.5 micrograms obtained per sample. For every donor, flow cytometry on a PBMC aliquot measured the percentage of naive CD45RAhigh/CD27high T cells.

The sample taken for sequencing was blood. This chain is built from TRBV6-5 and TRBJ1-2; 10 central nucleotides agree with TRBD1. The receptor's source is a woman of 80 years or more in good health. The nucleotides read TGTGCCAGCAGTTATCATGGGACAGGGGATTATGGCTACACCTTC. Its translation is CASSYHGTGDYGYTF.